This TCR beta chain originates from a study of T-cell memory formation after mild COVID-19. Study observations and caveats: Within pre-infection memory, some responding clones were found, suggesting cross-reactive memory joined. Later expanders leaned CD4+, whereas clones that contracted between day 15 and 85 were balanced CD4/CD8.

Comments on this clonotype: As yet, its antigen is unknown.

TCRdb analysed the 5' RACE reads with MiXCR anew, one entry per CDR3 protein. The table has more than 150,000 distinct CDR3 sequences, around 18% seen once; the top ten hold roughly 3.9%. Trimming took 6 bases from V and 5 from J, leaving 19 bases between them. Per germline, CDR1 DFQATT and CDR2 SNEGSKA (reference sequence). The CDR3 has 14 residues. Sequenced material: PBMCs or a T cell subset sorted from them (not recorded which). The clonotype comes from a man aged 18 to 30 who had mild COVID-19 (a few samples of this study predate the infection). Cell type and time point are not known. The gene calls are TRBV20-1 and TRBJ2-5, with D maybe TRBD2 (6 bases). CDR3: CSAAATSFWETQYF. CDR3 nucleotides: TGCAGTGCCGCGGCCACTAGCTTCTGGGAGACCCAGTACTTC.